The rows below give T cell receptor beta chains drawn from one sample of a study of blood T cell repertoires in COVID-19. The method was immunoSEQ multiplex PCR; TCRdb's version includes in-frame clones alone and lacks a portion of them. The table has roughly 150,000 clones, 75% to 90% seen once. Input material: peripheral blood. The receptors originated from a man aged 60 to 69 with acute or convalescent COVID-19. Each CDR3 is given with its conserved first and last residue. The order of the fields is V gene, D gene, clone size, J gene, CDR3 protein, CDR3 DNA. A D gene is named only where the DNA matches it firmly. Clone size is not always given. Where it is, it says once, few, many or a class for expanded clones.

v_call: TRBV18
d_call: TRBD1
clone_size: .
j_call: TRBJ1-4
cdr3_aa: CASSPSQGAEKLFF
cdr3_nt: TGTGCCAGCTCACCTTCACAGGGGGCTGAAAAACTGTTTTTT

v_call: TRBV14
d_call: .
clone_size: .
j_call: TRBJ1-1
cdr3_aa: CASSSHMNTEAFF
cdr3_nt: TGTGCCAGCAGCTCCCACATGAACACTGAAGCTTTCTTT

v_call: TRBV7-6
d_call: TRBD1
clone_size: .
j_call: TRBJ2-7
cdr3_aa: CASSSRDRGYEQYF
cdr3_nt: TGTGCCAGCAGCTCCCGGGACAGGGGCTACGAGCAGTACTTC

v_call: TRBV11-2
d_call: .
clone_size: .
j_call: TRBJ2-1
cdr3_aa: CASSRVAGNEQFF
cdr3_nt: TGTGCCAGCAGTCGTGTCGCGGGTAATGAGCAGTTCTTC

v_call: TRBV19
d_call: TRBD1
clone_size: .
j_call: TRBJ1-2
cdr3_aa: CASSPTGGSYGYTF
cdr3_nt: TGTGCCAGTAGTCCGACAGGGGGAAGCTATGGCTACACCTTC

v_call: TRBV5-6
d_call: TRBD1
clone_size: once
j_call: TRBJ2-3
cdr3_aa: CASSSSGGGTDTQYF
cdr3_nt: TGTGCCAGCAGTTCCTCAGGGGGCGGCACAGATACGCAGTATTTT

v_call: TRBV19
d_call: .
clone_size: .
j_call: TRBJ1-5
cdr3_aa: CASSTAGFQPQHF
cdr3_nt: TGTGCCAGTAGTACTGCGGGGTTTCAGCCCCAGCATTTT

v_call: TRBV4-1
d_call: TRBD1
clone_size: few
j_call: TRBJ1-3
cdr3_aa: CASSQGMSRGRGNTIYF
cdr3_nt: TGCGCCAGCAGCCAAGGGATGAGCAGGGGGCGAGGAAACACCATATATTTT

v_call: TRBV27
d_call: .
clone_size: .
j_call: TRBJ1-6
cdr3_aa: CASSFRDIRNSPLHF
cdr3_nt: TGTGCCAGCAGTTTCCGGGACATCCGTAATTCACCCCTCCACTTT

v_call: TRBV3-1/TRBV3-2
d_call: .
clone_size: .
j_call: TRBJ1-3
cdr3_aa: CASSQAGWPGNTIYF
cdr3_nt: TGTGCCAGCAGCCAGGCAGGGTGGCCTGGAAACACCATATATTTT

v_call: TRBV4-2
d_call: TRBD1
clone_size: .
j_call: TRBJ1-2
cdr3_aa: CASSQATGGAVDGYTF
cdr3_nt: TGTGCCAGCAGCCAAGCGACAGGGGGCGCAGTTGATGGCTACACCTTC

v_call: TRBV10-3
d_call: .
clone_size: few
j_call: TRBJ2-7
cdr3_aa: CAISGGLNSYEQYF
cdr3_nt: TGTGCCATCAGCGGAGGACTCAACTCCTACGAGCAGTACTTC

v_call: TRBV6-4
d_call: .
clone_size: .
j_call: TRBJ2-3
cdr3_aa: CASSPGRGVGPDTQYF
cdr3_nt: TGTGCCAGCAGTCCCGGACGCGGGGTGGGCCCAGATACGCAGTATTTT